A selection of T cell receptor beta chains follows, all from one sample in a study of control samples from healthy donors and cancer patients. Clones were read by immunoSEQ multiplex PCR, and TCRdb kept only the in-frame ones, dropping some. There are 170,000 or so clones in the sample; nearly 90% occur only once, and 1.3% to 1.5% lies in the top ten. The sequencing sample was made of blood. The receptors stem from a woman aged 50 to 60 in good health. Each CDR3 is given with its conserved first and last residue. Each record gives: CDR3 length, clone size, V gene, D gene, J gene, CDR3 protein, CDR3 DNA. D genes are given only for firm matches. Expanded clones get a size class; other rows say once, few or many, or leave the size out.

CDR3 length: 18
clone size: -
V gene: TRBV27
D gene: TRBD1
J gene: TRBJ1-5
CDR3 protein: CASSLQPAQNRGHQPQHF
CDR3 DNA: TGTGCCAGCAGTCTCCAGCCAGCCCAAAACAGGGGGCATCAGCCCCAGCATTTT

CDR3 length: 13
clone size: -
V gene: TRBV27
D gene: -
J gene: TRBJ1-2
CDR3 protein: CASSLFLGYGYTF
CDR3 DNA: TGTGCCAGCAGTTTATTTTTAGGCTATGGCTACACCTTC

CDR3 length: 15
clone size: -
V gene: TRBV11-3
D gene: -
J gene: TRBJ1-3
CDR3 protein: CASSLGTGSGNTIYF
CDR3 DNA: TGTGCCAGCAGCCTCGGGACGGGCTCTGGAAACACCATATATTTT

CDR3 length: 12
clone size: once
V gene: TRBV5-6
D gene: TRBD1
J gene: TRBJ1-1
CDR3 protein: CASSLGTGWTFF
CDR3 DNA: TGTGCCAGCAGCTTGGGGACAGGGTGGACTTTCTTT

CDR3 length: 13
clone size: -
V gene: TRBV11-3
D gene: -
J gene: TRBJ1-1
CDR3 protein: CASSLGRETEAFF
CDR3 DNA: TGTGCCAGCAGCTTAGGCAGGGAGACTGAAGCTTTCTTT

CDR3 length: 14
clone size: -
V gene: TRBV11-2
D gene: -
J gene: TRBJ2-2
CDR3 protein: CASSLDAGVGELFF
CDR3 DNA: TGTGCCAGCAGCTTAGATGCCGGGGTCGGGGAGCTGTTTTTT

CDR3 length: 13
clone size: -
V gene: TRBV4-1
D gene: -
J gene: TRBJ2-7
CDR3 protein: CASSQGAGYEQYF
CDR3 DNA: TGCGCCAGCAGCCAAGGGGCCGGGTACGAGCAGTACTTC

CDR3 length: 14
clone size: -
V gene: TRBV11-2
D gene: -
J gene: TRBJ2-2
CDR3 protein: CASSGDTYTGELFF
CDR3 DNA: TGTGCCAGCAGCGGAGACACATACACCGGGGAGCTGTTTTTT

CDR3 length: 15
clone size: -
V gene: TRBV14
D gene: TRBD1
J gene: TRBJ1-4
CDR3 protein: CASSLLRGRGEKLFF
CDR3 DNA: TGTGCCAGCAGCCTCCTCAGGGGGCGAGGTGAAAAACTGTTTTTT

CDR3 length: 12
clone size: -
V gene: TRBV6-2/TRBV6-3
D gene: -
J gene: TRBJ2-7
CDR3 protein: CASSTLNYEQYF
CDR3 DNA: TGTGCCAGCAGTACTCTGAACTACGAGCAGTACTTC

CDR3 length: 13
clone size: -
V gene: TRBV6-5
D gene: -
J gene: TRBJ1-2
CDR3 protein: CASRYMDNYGYTF
CDR3 DNA: TGTGCCAGCAGATATATGGATAACTATGGCTACACCTTC

CDR3 length: 12
clone size: -
V gene: TRBV7-9
D gene: -
J gene: TRBJ1-1
CDR3 protein: CASSHDGTEAFF
CDR3 DNA: TGTGCCAGCAGCCACGATGGGACTGAAGCTTTCTTT

CDR3 length: 11
clone size: -
V gene: TRBV20-1
D gene: -
J gene: TRBJ2-1
CDR3 protein: CSARGNNEQFF
CDR3 DNA: TGCAGTGCTAGAGGCAACAATGAGCAGTTCTTC

CDR3 length: 15
clone size: -
V gene: TRBV28
D gene: -
J gene: TRBJ2-3
CDR3 protein: CASSLRARGTDTQYF
CDR3 DNA: TGTGCCAGCAGTTTAAGGGCCCGGGGCACAGATACGCAGTATTTT

CDR3 length: 13
clone size: -
V gene: TRBV11-2
D gene: -
J gene: TRBJ1-5
CDR3 protein: CASSLGARQPQHF
CDR3 DNA: TGTGCCAGCAGCTTGGGGGCGAGACAGCCCCAGCATTTT

CDR3 length: 15
clone size: -
V gene: TRBV28
D gene: TRBD2
J gene: TRBJ2-7
CDR3 protein: CASSTAGTSPYEQYF
CDR3 DNA: TGTGCCAGCAGTACCGCCGGGACTAGCCCCTACGAGCAGTACTTC

CDR3 length: 15
clone size: once
V gene: TRBV6-5
D gene: -
J gene: TRBJ2-1
CDR3 protein: CASSLIGAALGEQFF
CDR3 DNA: TGTGCCAGCAGCTTAATTGGGGCCGCCCTGGGTGAGCAGTTCTTC

CDR3 length: 12
clone size: few
V gene: TRBV4-2
D gene: -
J gene: TRBJ1-6
CDR3 protein: CASSQGDSPLHF
CDR3 DNA: TGTGCCAGCAGCCAAGGCGACTCACCCCTCCACTTT

CDR3 length: 16
clone size: -
V gene: TRBV5-4
D gene: TRBD1
J gene: TRBJ1-2
CDR3 protein: CASSWALTGGTYGYTF
CDR3 DNA: TGTGCCAGCAGCTGGGCGTTAACAGGGGGTACCTATGGCTACACCTTC

CDR3 length: 15
clone size: -
V gene: TRBV15
D gene: -
J gene: TRBJ2-1
CDR3 protein: CATSLDVLATNEQFF
CDR3 DNA: TGTGCCACCAGCCTAGACGTCCTAGCGACTAATGAGCAGTTCTTC

CDR3 length: 16
clone size: -
V gene: TRBV7-9
D gene: TRBD1
J gene: TRBJ1-2
CDR3 protein: CASSPKGQPTFYGYTF
CDR3 DNA: TGTGCCAGCAGCCCAAAGGGACAGCCAACCTTTTATGGCTACACCTTC

CDR3 length: 12
clone size: -
V gene: TRBV6-2/TRBV6-3
D gene: -
J gene: TRBJ2-7
CDR3 protein: CASSSTLVEQYF
CDR3 DNA: TGTGCCAGCAGTTCGACTTTAGTCGAGCAGTACTTC

CDR3 length: 12
clone size: -
V gene: TRBV29-1
D gene: TRBD1
J gene: TRBJ1-1
CDR3 protein: CSVLRDRREAFF
CDR3 DNA: TGCAGCGTCCTCAGGGACAGGCGTGAAGCTTTCTTT

CDR3 length: 14
clone size: -
V gene: TRBV27
D gene: TRBD2
J gene: TRBJ2-1
CDR3 protein: CASSSSGSYNEQFF
CDR3 DNA: TGTGCCAGCAGTAGTAGCGGGAGCTACAATGAGCAGTTCTTC

CDR3 length: 12
clone size: -
V gene: TRBV6-5
D gene: -
J gene: TRBJ2-7
CDR3 protein: CASSQDLYEQYF
CDR3 DNA: TGTGCCAGCAGCCAGGACCTTTACGAGCAGTACTTC

CDR3 length: 18
clone size: -
V gene: TRBV4-3
D gene: TRBD2
J gene: TRBJ2-3
CDR3 protein: CASSQELAGSGYTDTQYF
CDR3 DNA: TGCGCCAGCAGCCAAGAACTAGCGGGATCCGGATACACAGATACGCAGTATTTT

CDR3 length: 16
clone size: -
V gene: TRBV19
D gene: TRBD1
J gene: TRBJ1-1
CDR3 protein: CASSTGTAPMNTEAFF
CDR3 DNA: TGTGCCAGTAGCACCGGGACAGCCCCCATGAACACTGAAGCTTTCTTT

CDR3 length: 15
clone size: -
V gene: TRBV2
D gene: -
J gene: TRBJ2-7
CDR3 protein: CASRAETPLLGEQYF
CDR3 DNA: TGTGCCAGCAGGGCGGAGACACCTCTTTTGGGAGAGCAGTACTTC

CDR3 length: 11
clone size: -
V gene: TRBV6-6
D gene: -
J gene: TRBJ2-7
CDR3 protein: CASSGPYEQYF
CDR3 DNA: TGTGCCAGCAGTGGCCCCTACGAGCAGTACTTC

CDR3 length: 14
clone size: few
V gene: TRBV5-1
D gene: -
J gene: TRBJ1-2
CDR3 protein: CASSFPDRGYGYTF
CDR3 DNA: TGCGCCAGCAGCTTCCCTGATAGGGGCTATGGCTACACCTTC

CDR3 length: 16
clone size: -
V gene: TRBV11-2
D gene: -
J gene: TRBJ2-3
CDR3 protein: CASSPLWAGSTDTQYF
CDR3 DNA: TGTGCCAGCAGCCCATTGTGGGCGGGGAGCACAGATACGCAGTATTTT

CDR3 length: 16
clone size: -
V gene: TRBV13
D gene: -
J gene: TRBJ2-7
CDR3 protein: CASSAHVVARSYEQYF
CDR3 DNA: TGTGCCAGCAGCGCGCATGTTGTGGCCCGCTCCTACGAGCAGTACTTC

CDR3 length: 14
clone size: -
V gene: TRBV5-1
D gene: -
J gene: TRBJ1-2
CDR3 protein: CASSAVWGDYGYTF
CDR3 DNA: TGCGCCAGCAGCGCGGTTTGGGGCGACTATGGCTACACCTTC

CDR3 length: 15
clone size: -
V gene: TRBV3-1/TRBV3-2
D gene: -
J gene: TRBJ1-1
CDR3 protein: CASSPRGGGFSEAFF
CDR3 DNA: TGTGCCAGCAGCCCTCGGGGTGGAGGGTTTAGTGAAGCTTTCTTT

CDR3 length: 16
clone size: -
V gene: TRBV7-2
D gene: -
J gene: TRBJ2-3
CDR3 protein: CASSLFKGTGTDTQYF
CDR3 DNA: TGTGCCAGCAGCTTATTTAAGGGGACGGGAACAGATACGCAGTATTTT

CDR3 length: 14
clone size: -
V gene: TRBV19
D gene: -
J gene: TRBJ2-3
CDR3 protein: CASSPRDNTDTQYF
CDR3 DNA: TGTGCCAGTAGTCCCCGGGACAACACAGATACGCAGTATTTT

CDR3 length: 13
clone size: -
V gene: TRBV10-3
D gene: -
J gene: TRBJ1-4
CDR3 protein: CAIRGATNEKLFF
CDR3 DNA: TGTGCCATCAGAGGGGCAACTAATGAAAAACTGTTTTTT

CDR3 length: 15
clone size: once
V gene: TRBV11-3
D gene: TRBD2
J gene: TRBJ2-1
CDR3 protein: CASSFSGGQNNEQFF
CDR3 DNA: TGTGCCAGCAGCTTCTCGGGGGGTCAAAACAATGAGCAGTTCTTC

CDR3 length: 13
clone size: once
V gene: TRBV6-5
D gene: TRBD1
J gene: TRBJ1-5
CDR3 protein: CASRTGIGQPQHF
CDR3 DNA: TGTGCCAGCAGGACAGGGATAGGTCAGCCCCAGCATTTT

CDR3 length: 15
clone size: -
V gene: TRBV5-1
D gene: -
J gene: TRBJ2-3
CDR3 protein: CASSLWGASTDTQYF
CDR3 DNA: TGCGCCAGCAGCTTGTGGGGGGCTAGCACAGATACGCAGTATTTT

CDR3 length: 17
clone size: -
V gene: TRBV7-9
D gene: -
J gene: TRBJ2-3
CDR3 protein: CASSLGTQGGRTDTQYF
CDR3 DNA: TGTGCCAGCAGCTTAGGGACCCAAGGGGGGCGCACAGATACGCAGTATTTT

CDR3 length: 13
clone size: few
V gene: TRBV2
D gene: -
J gene: TRBJ1-1
CDR3 protein: CASSDGGQFEAFF
CDR3 DNA: TGTGCCAGCAGTGATGGAGGACAGTTTGAAGCTTTCTTT

CDR3 length: 12
clone size: -
V gene: TRBV7-9
D gene: -
J gene: TRBJ1-1
CDR3 protein: CASSLSTSEAFF
CDR3 DNA: TGTGCCAGCAGCTTATCGACTAGCGAAGCTTTCTTT